This TCR beta chain comes out of a study of blood T cells in healthy people across ages. Study results and limitations: Naive CD4+ cell counts and diversity both ran higher in long-lived than in aged donors.

For the second PCR, which ran for about 7 to 11 cycles, a sample-barcoded 5' primer and a J-beta primer mix were used. TCRdb ran MiXCR on the 5' RACE reads and lists one entry per CDR3 protein. The repertoire holds more than 700,000 distinct CDR3 sequences, with roughly 50% as singletons. Each sample had at least 6 million PBMCs isolated. Note on this clonotype: Antigen specificity is unknown.

CDR1 is DFQATT, CDR2 SNEGSKA, per germline (reference sequence). V was pared by 0 bases and J by 0 bases, with 12 bases between. The CDR3 spans 17 residues. Source material: blood. The V gene is TRBV20-1, the J gene TRBJ2-6, with D perhaps TRBD2 (5 bases). This TCR was sampled from a man older than 75 in good health. DNA for the CDR3: TGCAGTGCTAGAGATCATAAGGGAGCCTCTGGGGCCAACGTCCTGACTTTC. It codes for CSARDHKGASGANVLTF.